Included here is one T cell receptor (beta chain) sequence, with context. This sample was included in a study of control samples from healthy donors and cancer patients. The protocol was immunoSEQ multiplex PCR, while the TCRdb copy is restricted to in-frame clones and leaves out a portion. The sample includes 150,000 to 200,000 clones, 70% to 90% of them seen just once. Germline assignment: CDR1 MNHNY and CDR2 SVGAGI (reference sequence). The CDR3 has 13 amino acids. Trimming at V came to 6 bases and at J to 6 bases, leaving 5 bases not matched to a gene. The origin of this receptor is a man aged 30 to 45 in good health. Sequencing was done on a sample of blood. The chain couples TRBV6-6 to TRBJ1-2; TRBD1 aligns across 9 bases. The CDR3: CASRPDRGNGYTF. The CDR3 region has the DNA TGTGCCAGCAGACCCGACAGGGGGAATGGCTACACCTTC.